This TCR beta chain came from a study of T cell repertoires in cytomegalovirus infection. Study details: Public TCR beta signatures were indicative of both CMV infection and a matching HLA type.

This clonotype has a handful of counts. Its cognate antigen is unknown. V was trimmed by 0 bases and J by 4 bases, leaving 12 bases between them. The CDR3 consists of 15 residues. Germline CDR1 reads DFQATT; CDR2 reads SNEGSKA (reference sequence). One entry per CDR3 protein results from TCRdb running MiXCR on the reads. The sample holds hundreds of thousands of distinct CDR3 sequences, roughly 33% seen once. The rearrangement joins TRBV20-1 to TRBJ1-4, with no clear D. This sequence originates from a human donor in good health (CMV status not recorded). Some clones in this sample may be carry-over from other donors' samples. The sequenced sample was cultured PBMCs, obtained from culture after CMV antigen stimulation. The CDR3 nucleotides are TGCAGTGCTAGAGATCGTGGCAGGAATAATGAAAAACTGTTTTTT. Protein: CSARDRGRNNEKLFF.